These 22 T cell receptor beta chains originate from one sample sequenced in a study of cytotoxic CD8 clonotypes in ibrutinib-treated CLL. The repertoire was sequenced with immunoSEQ multiplex PCR; TCRdb's copy has only in-frame clones and lacks some. This table has more than 9,000 clones, approximately 65% appearing once. The material was PBMCs, obtained before ibrutinib treatment. These receptor sequences come from a human donor with chronic lymphocytic leukemia.

In this sample, this clone turned up a few times. The gene calls are TRBV9 and TRBJ2-1; D might be TRBD1 or TRBD2, each matching 5 bases. V was pared by 2 bases and J by 2 bases, with 14 bases between. The germline V gene encodes CDR1 SGDLS and CDR2 YYNGEE. This CDR3 is built from 16 residues. The CDR3 DNA follows: TGTGCCAGCAGCGTTACCGGGACGGTCACCTACAATGAGCAGTTCTTC. It specifies CASSVTGTVTYNEQFF.

This chain uses TRBV4-1 with TRBJ2-5; D is ambiguous. There are 14 residues in the CDR3. V was cut by 4 bases and J by 2 bases, with 11 bases left in between. Germline V lookup: CDR1 MGHRA, CDR2 YSYEKL. CDR3 sequence (DNA): TGCGCCAGCAGCCCCGCTTGGCGACAAGAGACCCAGTACTTC. Its translation is CASSPAWRQETQYF.

The rearrangement joins TRBV7-9 to TRBJ1-1, with D uncertain. Germline CDR1 is SEHNR and CDR2 is FQNEAQ (reference sequence). V lost 2 bases and J 6 bases, leaving 4 bases between the germline ends. The CDR3 has 11 residues. The chain's CDR3 is CASSLLPEAFF. CDR3 bases: TGTGCCAGCAGCTTATTACCTGAAGCTTTCTTT. Looking up the rest from reference TRBV7-9 and TRBJ1-1 gives the full variable domain: DTGVSQNPRHKITKRGQNVTFRCDPISEHNRLYWYRQTLGQGPEFLTYFQNEAQLEKSRLLSDRFSAERPKGSFSTLEIQRTEQGDSAMYLCASSLLPEAFFGQGTRLTVV.

This clone has just a few counts. The chain links TRBV6-5 to TRBJ1-5; the D is unclear. The germline V gene encodes CDR1 MNHEY and CDR2 SVGAGI. V was trimmed by 6 bases and J by 1 base, leaving 13 bases between them. This CDR3 is built from 15 residues. CDR3: CASRDMAYSNQPQHF. The CDR3 DNA sequence: TGTGCCAGCAGAGACATGGCTTACAGCAATCAGCCCCAGCATTTT.

By share, this clone counts as medium-sized. The chain uses TRBV27 and TRBJ2-7, with D tentatively TRBD2 (5 bases). The V end was cut by 3 bases, the J end by 3 bases, with 9 bases between. The CDR3 totals 13 residues. Looked up from germline, CDR1 is MNHEY and CDR2 is SMNVEV (reference sequence). CDR3 coding DNA: TGTGCCAGCAGTTTGCGGGTAGGCTACGAGCAGTACTTC. Its translation is CASSLRVGYEQYF.

The chain joins TRBV19 to TRBJ2-1; a weak D match, TRBD2 (5 bases). V lost 3 bases to trimming and J lost 9 bases, with 12 bases between them. The CDR3 totals 13 residues. Germline V lookup: CDR1 LNHDA, CDR2 SQIVND (reference sequence). The CDR3 sequence is CASSMLARSEQFF. The CDR3 nucleotides are TGTGCCAGTAGTATGCTAGCACGGAGTGAGCAGTTCTTC.

This clone was found a few times. V gene TRBV30 combines with J gene TRBJ1-6, with D tentatively TRBD1 (6 bases). This CDR3 region has 14 residues. The V gene lost 5 bases and the J gene lost 6 bases, with 14 bases spanning the gap. Per the germline V gene, CDR1 is GTSNPN and CDR2 is SVGIG (reference sequence). The DNA for the CDR3 is TGTGCCTGGGATCCGGGACAACTTAATTCACCCCTCCACTTT. Its translation: CAWDPGQLNSPLHF.

The chain links TRBV18 to TRBJ2-2, with 8 positions matching TRBD1. The ends lost 3 bases at V and 4 bases at J; junction bases unmatched: 7. Germline values: CDR1 KGHSH, CDR2 LQKENI. The CDR3 covers 16 residues. Written as DNA, the CDR3 is TGTGCCAGCTCACCCGTCGGACAGGGCGGCACCGGGGAGCTGTTTTTT. As protein: CASSPVGQGGTGELFF.

V is TRBV11-2 and J is TRBJ1-6; D uncertain. Trimming cost V 8 bases and J 1 base, with 15 bases left between them. CDR3 length: 16 residues. CDR1 is SGHAT and CDR2 is FQNNGV in the germline V gene. The CDR3 region has the DNA TGTGCCAGCCACAATGGGAGGGTTTCCTATAATTCACCCCTCCACTTT. Its translation is CASHNGRVSYNSPLHF.

The V gene is TRBV21-1, the J gene TRBJ1-4; no check of the table's D call, TRBD1, against the DNA was made. TRBV21-1 is reported as a pseudogene. The CDR3 consists of 14 residues. The CDR3 sequence: CASQGVRTDEKLFF. The DNA for the CDR3 is TGTGCCAGCCAGGGGGTACGTACTGATGAAAAACTGTTTTTT.

J is TRBJ2-1 and V is TRBV9, with D perhaps TRBD1 (5 bases). CDR1 SGDLS and CDR2 YYNGEE come from the germline V gene. Trimming cost V 0 bases and J 4 bases, with 11 bases left between them. This CDR3 comprises 15 residues. The CDR3 region is CASSVVGPGYNEQFF. DNA for the CDR3: TGTGCCAGCAGCGTAGTAGGGCCAGGGTACAATGAGCAGTTCTTC.

There are a few counts of this clone. The CDR3 loop is CASNPSYEQYF. Here the CDR3 DNA reads TGTGCCAGCAACCCCTCCTACGAGCAGTACTTC. The V call is TRBV21-1, the J call TRBJ2-7. TRBV21-1 corresponds to a pseudogene. The CDR3 is 11 residues long.

DNA for the CDR3: TGTGCCAGTAGCGCGGCGGGTGGATACATCAGGCAGTTCTTC. It translates to CASSAAGGYIRQFF. This sequence joins TRBV19 and TRBJ2-1, with D tentatively TRBD2 (5 bases). The germline gives CDR1 LNHDA, CDR2 SQIVND (reference sequence). V was clipped by 6 bases and J by 12 bases, with 21 bases between them. The CDR3 is made up of 14 amino acids.

This clone showed up just a few times. The chain joins TRBV6-1 to TRBJ2-5, with no clear D. V was cut by 5 bases and J by 3 bases, with 7 bases left in between. Looked up from germline, CDR1 is MNHNS and CDR2 is SASEGT. The CDR3 loop spans 12 amino acids. This chain's CDR3 is CASSLAEETQYF. DNA for the CDR3: TGTGCCAGCAGTTTAGCAGAAGAGACCCAGTACTTC.

The V call is TRBV10-3, the J call TRBJ1-1, with TRBD1 identical over 7 bases. Germline V gives CDR1 ENHRY, CDR2 SYGVKD. The CDR3 runs to 14 residues. V lost 2 bases and J lost 6; bases outside the gene matches: 6. The CDR3 region has the DNA TGTGCCATCAGTGAGAAAGGGGGACAGTCTGAAGCTTTCTTT. Translated: CAISEKGGQSEAFF.

The chain couples TRBV7-3 to TRBJ2-5; 14 bases line up with TRBD2. With V trimmed by 3 bases and J by 7 bases, 4 bases remained unmatched. CDR1 is SGHTA, CDR2 FQGTGA, per germline. The CDR3 has 15 amino acids. The DNA of the CDR3 is TGTGCCAGCAGCTTCGGGACTAGCGGGGGCCTGACCCAGTACTTC. It yields the protein CASSFGTSGGLTQYF.

This clone has a handful of counts. This chain joins TRBV5-4 and TRBJ2-1; either TRBD1 or TRBD2 may supply D (6 bases each). Germline assignment: CDR1 SGHNT and CDR2 YYREEE (reference sequence). CDR3 length: 14 residues. V shed 4 bases and J shed 9 bases, with 17 bases lying between them. In nucleotides, the CDR3 is TGTGCCAGCAGCATTGGAGGGGGGCAAGTTGAGCAGTTCTTC. Translating gives CASSIGGGQVEQFF.

The rearrangement links TRBV21-1 to TRBJ2-5; TRBD2 is the table's D call, not checked against the DNA. TRBV21-1 is labeled a pseudogene. This CDR3 is built from 14 residues. CDR3 protein: CASSKAESQETQYF. The CDR3 bases are TGTGCCAGCAGCAAAGCGGAGAGCCAAGAGACCCAGTACTTC.

The table lists this clone with a few counts. The V gene is TRBV7-3, the J gene TRBJ2-3, with 13 bases fitting TRBD2. This CDR3 is 16 amino acids long. With 4 bases clipped from V and 2 bases from J, the junction kept 3 bases outside the gene matches. Germline values: CDR1 SGHTA, CDR2 FQGTGA. CDR3 bases: TGTGCCAGCAGCTCCGGGACTAGCGGGAACACAGATACGCAGTATTTT. As protein: CASSSGTSGNTDTQYF. The whole variable domain, remainder taken from reference TRBV7-3 and TRBJ2-3, is GAGVSQTPSNKVTEKGKYVELRCDPISGHTALYWYRQSLGQGPEFLIYFQGTGAADDSGLPNDRFFAVRPEGSVSTLKIQRTERGDSAVYLCASSSGTSGNTDTQYFGPGTRLTVL.

By share, this clone ranks as medium-sized. V gene TRBV6-5 combines with J gene TRBJ2-5, with TRBD1 as a possible D gene (6 bases). The CDR3 loop spans 15 amino acids. The V and J ends lost 0 bases and 5 bases respectively, with 13 bases between them. CDR1 and CDR2 from the germline V gene are MNHEY and SVGAGI. The CDR3 sequence: CASSYSAGVTETQYF. The CDR3 region has the DNA TGTGCCAGCAGTTACTCGGCAGGGGTGACCGAGACCCAGTACTTC.

Written as DNA, the CDR3 is TGTGCCAGCAGTTTGGGCAGGGCCTACGAGCAGTACTTC. Its translation is CASSLGRAYEQYF. The rearrangement joins TRBV27 to TRBJ2-7, with TRBD1 as a possible D gene (5 bases). This CDR3 region has 13 residues. Germline assignment: CDR1 MNHEY and CDR2 SMNVEV (reference sequence). V gave up 3 bases and J gave up 2 bases, with 8 bases separating them.

The rearrangement joins TRBV9 to TRBJ2-3; 9 bases align to TRBD1. V lost 2 bases to trimming and J lost 5 bases; unmatched junction nucleotides: 9. The CDR3 is made up of 16 amino acids. CDR1 SGDLS and CDR2 YYNGEE come from the germline V gene. The CDR3 spells CASSVRQGGLQDTQYF. The CDR3, as DNA: TGTGCCAGCAGCGTGAGACAGGGGGGACTTCAAGATACGCAGTATTTT.